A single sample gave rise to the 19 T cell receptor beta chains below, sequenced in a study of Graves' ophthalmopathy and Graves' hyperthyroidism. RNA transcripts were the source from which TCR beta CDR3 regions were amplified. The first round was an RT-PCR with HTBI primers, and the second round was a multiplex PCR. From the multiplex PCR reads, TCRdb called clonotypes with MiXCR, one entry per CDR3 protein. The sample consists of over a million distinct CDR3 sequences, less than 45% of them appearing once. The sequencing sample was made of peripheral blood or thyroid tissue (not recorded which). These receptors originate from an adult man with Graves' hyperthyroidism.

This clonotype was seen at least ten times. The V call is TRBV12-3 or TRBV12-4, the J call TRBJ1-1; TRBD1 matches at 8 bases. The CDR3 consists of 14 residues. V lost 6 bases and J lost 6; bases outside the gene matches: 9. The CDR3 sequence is CASRWGQEGPEAFF. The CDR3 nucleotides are TGTGCCAGCAGATGGGGACAGGAGGGCCCTGAAGCTTTCTTT.

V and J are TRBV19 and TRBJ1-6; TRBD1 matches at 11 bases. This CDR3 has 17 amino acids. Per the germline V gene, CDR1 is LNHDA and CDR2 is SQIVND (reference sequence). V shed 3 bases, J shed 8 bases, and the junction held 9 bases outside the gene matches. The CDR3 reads CASSIPGQGALHSPLHF. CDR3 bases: TGTGCCAGTAGTATTCCCGGACAGGGGGCGCTCCATTCACCCCTCCACTTT.

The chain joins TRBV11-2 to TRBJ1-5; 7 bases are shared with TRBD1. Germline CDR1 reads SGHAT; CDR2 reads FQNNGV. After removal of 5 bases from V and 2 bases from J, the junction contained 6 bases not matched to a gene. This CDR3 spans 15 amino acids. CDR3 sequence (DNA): TGTGCCAGCAGCGCGACAGGGAACGGCAATCAGCCCCAGCATTTT. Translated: CASSATGNGNQPQHF. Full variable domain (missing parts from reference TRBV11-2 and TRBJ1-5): EAGVAQSPRYKIIEKRQSVAFWCNPISGHATLYWYQQILGQGPKLLIQFQNNGVVDDSQLPKDRFSAERLKGVDSTLKIQPAKLEDSAVYLCASSATGNGNQPQHFGDGTRLSIL.

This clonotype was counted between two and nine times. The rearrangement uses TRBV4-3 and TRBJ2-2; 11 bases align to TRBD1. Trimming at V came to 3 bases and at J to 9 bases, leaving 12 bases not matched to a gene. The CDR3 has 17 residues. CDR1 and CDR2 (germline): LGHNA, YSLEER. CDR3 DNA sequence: TGCGCCAGCAGCCATGAGGGTTGGGGACAGGGGGAGCGGGAGCTGTTTTTT. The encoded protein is CASSHEGWGQGERELFF.

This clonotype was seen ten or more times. CDR3 loop: CASSLGDVNSPLHF. In DNA form, the CDR3 reads TGTGCCAGCAGTTTGGGGGACGTAAATTCACCCCTCCACTTT. The J gene is TRBJ1-6, the V gene TRBV6-5; D is possibly TRBD1 (5 bases). The CDR3 is made up of 14 amino acids. Germline-derived CDR1 and CDR2 are MNHEY and SVGAGI. V was trimmed by 4 bases and J by 7 bases, leaving 11 bases between them.

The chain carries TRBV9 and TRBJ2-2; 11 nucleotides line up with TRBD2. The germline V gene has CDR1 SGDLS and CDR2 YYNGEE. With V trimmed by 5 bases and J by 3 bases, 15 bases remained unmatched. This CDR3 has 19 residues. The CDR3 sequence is CASSYSFGTSGGDTGELFF. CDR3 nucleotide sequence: TGTGCCAGCAGTTACTCATTCGGGACTAGCGGAGGCGACACCGGGGAGCTGTTTTTT.

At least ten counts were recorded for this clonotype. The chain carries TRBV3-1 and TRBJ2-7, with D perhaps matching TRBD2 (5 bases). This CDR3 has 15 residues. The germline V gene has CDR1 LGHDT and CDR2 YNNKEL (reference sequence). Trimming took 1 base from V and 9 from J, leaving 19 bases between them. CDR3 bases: TGTGCCAGCAGCCAAGTTGGCGGCCTTGCAGCGGCGCAGTACTTC. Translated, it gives CASSQVGGLAAAQYF.

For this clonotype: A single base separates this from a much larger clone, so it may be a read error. CDR3 region: CASSLVGTGVYEQYF. CDR3 nucleotide sequence: TGTGCCAGCAGCTTAGTGGGGACAGGGGTTTACGAGCAGTACTTC. The chain couples TRBV7-9 to TRBJ2-7; 10 bases line up with TRBD1. V dropped 1 base and J dropped 4; count of bases not matched to a gene: 4. The CDR3 runs to 15 residues. Germline values: CDR1 SEHNR, CDR2 FQNEAQ (reference sequence).

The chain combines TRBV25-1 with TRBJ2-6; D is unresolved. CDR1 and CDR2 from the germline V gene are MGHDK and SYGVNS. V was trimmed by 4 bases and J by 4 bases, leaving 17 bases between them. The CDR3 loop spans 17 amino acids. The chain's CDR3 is CASSGKVFSPGANVLTF. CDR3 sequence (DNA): TGTGCCAGCAGTGGGAAGGTCTTTAGTCCAGGGGCCAACGTCCTGACTTTC.

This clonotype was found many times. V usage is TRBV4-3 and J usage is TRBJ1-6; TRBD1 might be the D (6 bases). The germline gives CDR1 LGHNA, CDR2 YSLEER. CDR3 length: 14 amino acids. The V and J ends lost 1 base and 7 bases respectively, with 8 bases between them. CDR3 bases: TGCGCCAGCAGCCAAGCAGGGGCAAATTCACCCCTCCACTTT. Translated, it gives CASSQAGANSPLHF.

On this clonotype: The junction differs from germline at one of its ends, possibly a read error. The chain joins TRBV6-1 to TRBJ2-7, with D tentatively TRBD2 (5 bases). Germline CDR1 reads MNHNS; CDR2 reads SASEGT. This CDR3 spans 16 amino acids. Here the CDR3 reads CAISARPSFTSYEQYF. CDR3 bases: TGTGCCATCAGTGCTAGGCCTAGCTTTACCTCCTACGAGCAGTACTTC.

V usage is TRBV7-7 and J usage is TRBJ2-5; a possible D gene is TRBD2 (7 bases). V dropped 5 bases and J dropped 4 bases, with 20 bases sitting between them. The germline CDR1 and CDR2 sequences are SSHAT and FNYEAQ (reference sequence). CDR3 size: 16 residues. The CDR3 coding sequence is TGTGCCAGCAGCCGACCCACCGGGGGGCCCACAGAGACCCAGTACTTC. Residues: CASSRPTGGPTETQYF.

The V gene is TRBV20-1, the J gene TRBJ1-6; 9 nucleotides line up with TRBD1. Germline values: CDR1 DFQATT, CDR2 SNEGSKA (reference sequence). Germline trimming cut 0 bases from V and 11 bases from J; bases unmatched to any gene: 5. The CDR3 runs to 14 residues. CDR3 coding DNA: TGCAGTGCTAGAGATCCCGGACAGGGGACACCCCTCCACTTT. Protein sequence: CSARDPGQGTPLHF.

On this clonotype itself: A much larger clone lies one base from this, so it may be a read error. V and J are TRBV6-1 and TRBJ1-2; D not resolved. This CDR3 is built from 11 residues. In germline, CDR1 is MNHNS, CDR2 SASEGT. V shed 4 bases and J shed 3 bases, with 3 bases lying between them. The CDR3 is CASSVHYGYTF. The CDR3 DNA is TGTGCCAGCAGTGTACACTATGGCTACACCTTC.

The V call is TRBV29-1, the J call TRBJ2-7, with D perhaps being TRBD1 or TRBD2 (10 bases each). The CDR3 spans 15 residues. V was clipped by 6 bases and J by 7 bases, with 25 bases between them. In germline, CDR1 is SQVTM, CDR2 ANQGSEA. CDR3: CSVGTGASGSSEQYF. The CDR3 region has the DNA TGCAGCGTGGGGACAGGGGCTAGCGGGAGTAGTGAGCAGTACTTC.

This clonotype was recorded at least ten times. CDR3 in amino acids: CASRRQGVDTQYF. As DNA, the CDR3 is TGTGCCAGCAGACGACAGGGCGTGGATACGCAGTATTTT. The chain has TRBV25-1 and TRBJ2-3, with 7 bases identical to TRBD1. Germline V CDR1 and CDR2: MGHDK, SYGVNS. V dropped 6 bases and J dropped 6; count of bases not matched to a gene: 6. This CDR3 spans 13 amino acids.

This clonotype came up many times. The chain's CDR3 is CAISESGTVNWETQYF. CDR3 bases: TGTGCCATCAGTGAGTCGGGGACGGTGAATTGGGAGACCCAGTACTTC. The V gene is TRBV10-3, the J gene TRBJ2-5, with D possibly called TRBD1 or TRBD2 (5 bases each). The germline CDR1 and CDR2 sequences are ENHRY and SYGVKD. The CDR3 is 16 residues long. V shed 0 bases and J shed 5 bases, with 16 bases lying between them.

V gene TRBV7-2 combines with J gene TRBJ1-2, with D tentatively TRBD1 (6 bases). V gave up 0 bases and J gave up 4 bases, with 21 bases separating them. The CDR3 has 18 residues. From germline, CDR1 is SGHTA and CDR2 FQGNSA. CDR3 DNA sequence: TGTGCCAGCAGCTTAGCGGGGGCGGGGTCGGGCGCTGTCTATGGCTACACCTTC. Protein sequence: CASSLAGAGSGAVYGYTF. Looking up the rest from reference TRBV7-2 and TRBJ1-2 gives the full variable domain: GAGVSQSPSNKVTEKGKDVELRCDPISGHTALYWYRQSLGQGLEFLIYFQGNSAPDKSGLPSDRFSAERTGGSVSTLTIQRTQQEDSAVYLCASSLAGAGSGAVYGYTFGSGTRLTVV.

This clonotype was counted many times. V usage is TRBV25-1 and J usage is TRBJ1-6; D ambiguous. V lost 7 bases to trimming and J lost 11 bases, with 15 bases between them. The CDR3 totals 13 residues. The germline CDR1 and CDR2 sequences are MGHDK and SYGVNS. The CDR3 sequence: CASTRSWETPLHF. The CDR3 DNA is TGTGCCAGCACCCGCTCCTGGGAGACACCCCTCCACTTT.